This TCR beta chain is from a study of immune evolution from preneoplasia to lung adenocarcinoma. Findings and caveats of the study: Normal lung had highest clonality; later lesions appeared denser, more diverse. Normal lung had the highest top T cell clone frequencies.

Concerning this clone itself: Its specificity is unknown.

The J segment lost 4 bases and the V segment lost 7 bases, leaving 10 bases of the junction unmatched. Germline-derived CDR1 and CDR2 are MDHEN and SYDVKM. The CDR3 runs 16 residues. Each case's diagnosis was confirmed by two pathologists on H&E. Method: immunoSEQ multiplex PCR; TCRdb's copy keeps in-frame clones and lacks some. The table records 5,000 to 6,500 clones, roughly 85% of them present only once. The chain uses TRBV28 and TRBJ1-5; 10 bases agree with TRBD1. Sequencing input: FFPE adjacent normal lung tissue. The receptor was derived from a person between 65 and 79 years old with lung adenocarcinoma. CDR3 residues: CASNLMGQGWNQPQHF. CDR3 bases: TGTGCCAGCAACCTTATGGGACAGGGGTGGAATCAGCCCCAGCATTTT.